Below are 20 T cell receptor beta chains sequenced from a single sample in a study of blood T cell repertoires in COVID-19. Data came from immunoSEQ multiplex PCR; TCRdb stores just in-frame clones and leaves some out. The sample includes some 260,000 clones, 82% of them seen just once. What was sequenced was peripheral blood. These TCRs come from an elderly woman with active or convalescent COVID-19.

This clone came up once. The chain uses TRBV7-6 and TRBJ2-7, with no clear D. CDR1 and CDR2 (germline): SGHVS, FNYEAQ. Deletions cut 1 base from V and 4 bases from J, with 17 bases between. The CDR3 runs to 16 residues. As DNA, the CDR3 is TGTGCCAGCAGCTTAGATCCCCACGGGTCGCGATACGAGCAGTACTTC. Translation gives CASSLDPHGSRYEQYF.

This clone was counted a single time. V usage is TRBV28 and J usage is TRBJ1-5; D not certain. V gave up 6 bases and J gave up 1 base, with 13 bases separating them. CDR1 MDHEN and CDR2 SYDVKM come from the germline V gene. The CDR3 has 15 amino acids. The chain's CDR3 is CASRPGRGSNQPQHF. CDR3 sequence (DNA): TGTGCCAGCAGACCCGGACGGGGAAGCAATCAGCCCCAGCATTTT.

CDR3: CASSSRLAGGPLETQYF. The CDR3 DNA follows: TGCGCCAGCAGCTCCCGACTAGCGGGAGGGCCTTTGGAGACCCAGTACTTC. The chain has TRBV5-1 and TRBJ2-5; TRBD2 agrees at 14 bases. The germline gives CDR1 SGHRS, CDR2 YFSETQ. The CDR3 runs to 17 residues. J gave up 5 bases and V 3 bases, and 9 bases lay outside the gene matches.

The V call is TRBV27, the J call TRBJ1-2, with TRBD1 matching over 12 bases. The CDR3 contains 16 residues. Trimming cost V 3 bases and J 7 bases; bases outside gene matches: 9. Germline loops: CDR1 MNHEY, CDR2 SMNVEV (reference sequence). For the CDR3, the DNA is TGTGCCAGCAGTTTGACCCCCGGGACAGGGGGCTCTGGCTACACCTTC. It is translated as CASSLTPGTGGSGYTF.

The chain employs TRBV3-1 (or the pseudogene TRBV3-2) and TRBJ2-2; 8 positions match TRBD2. Germline CDR1 reads LGHDT; CDR2 reads YNNKEL (reference sequence). After removal of 2 bases from V and 4 bases from J, the junction contained 9 bases not matched to a gene. CDR3 length: 17 amino acids. The DNA for the CDR3 is TGTGCCAGCAGCCAAACGGGAGGGGGACGGGGCACCGGGGAGCTGTTTTTT. Protein sequence: CASSQTGGGRGTGELFF.

This chain uses TRBV10-3 with TRBJ2-2; 8 bases fit TRBD1. The CDR3 spans 15 residues. V lost 4 bases to trimming and J lost 5 bases; unmatched junction nucleotides: 6. Looked up from germline, CDR1 is ENHRY and CDR2 is SYGVKD. DNA of the CDR3: TGTGCCATCAGTGCGGACAGGGTAGGAACCGGGGAGCTGTTTTTT. Amino acid sequence: CAISADRVGTGELFF.

V usage is TRBV5-1 and J usage is TRBJ2-1, with D unresolved. The CDR3 spans 11 residues. Trimming removed 6 bases from V and 8 bases from J, with 9 bases in between. Looked up from germline, CDR1 is SGHRS and CDR2 is YFSETQ. As DNA, the CDR3 is TGCGCCAGCACCATAGAGCATGAGCAGTTCTTC. It is translated as CASTIEHEQFF.

This chain connects TRBV5-1 to TRBJ2-1; 8 nucleotides align to TRBD2. With 5 bases clipped from V and 6 bases from J, the junction kept 7 bases outside the gene matches. Germline assignment: CDR1 SGHRS and CDR2 YFSETQ. CDR3 length: 14 amino acids. The CDR3 loop reads CASRTGLGGNEQFF. CDR3 sequence (DNA): TGCGCCAGCAGGACGGGACTAGGGGGCAATGAGCAGTTCTTC.

The chain has TRBV28 and TRBJ2-1; 8 bases fit TRBD2. Germline trimming cut 4 bases from V and 7 bases from J; bases unmatched to any gene: 6. Per germline, CDR1 MDHEN and CDR2 SYDVKM. This CDR3 has 14 amino acids. CDR3 loop: CASSSPGLVNEQFF. DNA for the CDR3: TGTGCCAGCAGTTCCCCGGGACTAGTGAATGAGCAGTTCTTC.

The V gene is TRBV27, the J gene TRBJ2-7; D is possibly TRBD1 (5 bases). Germline V lookup: CDR1 MNHEY, CDR2 SMNVEV (reference sequence). V was trimmed by 1 base and J by 5 bases, leaving 24 bases between them. The CDR3 totals 18 residues. CDR3 region: CASSLYRPNRGQPHEQYF. As DNA, the CDR3 is TGTGCCAGCAGTTTATATCGGCCCAACCGTGGACAACCCCACGAGCAGTACTTC.

This clone was detected only once. CDR3 protein: CASSFGTTGPYNSPLHF. DNA of the CDR3: TGTGCCAGCAGTTTCGGCACGACAGGGCCCTATAATTCACCCCTCCACTTT. The chain uses TRBV27 and TRBJ1-6; 7 positions agree with TRBD1. The CDR3 is made up of 17 amino acids. Unmatched junction bases numbered 7, after V lost 3 bases and J lost 2 bases. Germline CDR1 MNHEY, CDR2 SMNVEV (reference sequence).

This chain connects TRBV12-3 or TRBV12-4 to TRBJ1-1, with D unresolved. The CDR3 spans 13 residues. V lost 3 bases and J 7 bases, leaving 12 bases between the germline ends. The CDR3 protein is CASSFLGSGEAFF. In DNA, the CDR3 is TGTGCCAGCAGTTTTTTAGGTTCAGGTGAAGCTTTCTTT.

In this sample, this clone turned up once. The V and J genes are TRBV15 and TRBJ2-3; 13 positions agree with TRBD2. This CDR3 is built from 19 residues. CDR1 LNHNV and CDR2 YYDKDF come from the germline V gene (reference sequence). The ends lost 5 bases at V and 1 base at J; junction bases unmatched: 12. The CDR3 loop is CATSESKGLAGPRTDTQYF. CDR3 in DNA: TGTGCCACCAGCGAATCAAAGGGACTAGCGGGGCCACGCACAGATACGCAGTATTTT.

This clone was counted only a few times. The rearrangement uses TRBV19 and TRBJ1-2; D uncertain. The CDR3 is 13 residues long. With 2 bases removed from V and 0 bases from J, the gap between germline ends came to 4 bases. Germline V lookup: CDR1 LNHDA, CDR2 SQIVND (reference sequence). The CDR3 here is CASSIQTNYGYTF. The CDR3 region has the DNA TGTGCCAGTAGTATACAGACTAACTATGGCTACACCTTC.

The chain links TRBV28 to TRBJ2-1; TRBD2 aligns across 7 bases. The trim removed 5 bases at V and 0 bases at J, leaving 7 bases unmatched. This CDR3 comprises 16 residues. Germline V gives CDR1 MDHEN, CDR2 SYDVKM. CDR3 protein: CASSPTLADSYNEQFF. The DNA of the CDR3 is TGTGCCAGCAGTCCTACGCTAGCGGACTCCTACAATGAGCAGTTCTTC.

The chain carries TRBV19 and TRBJ2-1; 15 nucleotides agree with TRBD2. CDR3 length: 19 amino acids. The J segment lost 0 bases and the V segment lost 8 bases, leaving 11 bases of the junction unmatched. Germline V lookup: CDR1 LNHDA, CDR2 SQIVND (reference sequence). The CDR3 is CASSSGGTSGGYSYNEQFF. The CDR3 DNA is TGTGCCAGTTCAAGCGGAGGGACTAGCGGGGGGTACTCCTACAATGAGCAGTTCTTC.

The CDR3 loop reads CASEALSGYTF. CDR3 nucleotide sequence: TGTGCCAGCGAGGCCCTGAGTGGCTACACCTTC. The chain combines TRBV28 with TRBJ1-2; D not certain. Trimming removed 8 bases at V and 7 bases at J, with 11 bases between. Germline V gives CDR1 MDHEN, CDR2 SYDVKM. The CDR3 contains 11 residues.

This chain uses TRBV4-2 with TRBJ2-3, with D hard to call. This CDR3 region has 15 residues. V lost 0 bases and J lost 5, with 12 bases in between. CDR1 is LGHNA and CDR2 is YNFKEQ in the germline V gene. The CDR3 region is CASSQDGLVGDTQYF. The CDR3, as DNA: TGTGCCAGCAGCCAAGATGGCCTAGTAGGAGATACGCAGTATTTT.

The V call is TRBV5-8, the J call TRBJ2-5, with TRBD2 as a possible D gene (5 bases). V was trimmed by 0 bases and J by 7 bases, leaving 16 bases between them. CDR1 is SGHTS, CDR2 YDEGEE, per germline. This CDR3 contains 15 residues. The DNA of the CDR3 is TGTGCCAGCAGCTTGGAGGCCAGAATCGGAGGGACCCAGTACTTC. Translated: CASSLEARIGGTQYF.

The J gene is TRBJ1-2, the V gene TRBV7-2, with 7 bases identical to TRBD1. J gave up 2 bases and V 5 bases, and 5 bases lay outside the gene matches. Per germline, CDR1 SGHTA and CDR2 FQGNSA. This CDR3 is built from 14 residues. The CDR3 bases are TGTGCCAGCAGCGCGAACAGGGGAAACTATGGCTACACCTTC. This encodes CASSANRGNYGYTF.